This is a list of T cell receptor beta chains from one sample in a study of OX40 agonist ivuxolimab in advanced cancers. Data came from immunoSEQ multiplex PCR; TCRdb stores just in-frame clones and leaves some out. Among about 50,000 clones listed, almost 90% were seen once. The specimen comprised CD4+ or CD8+ T cells sorted from blood, sampled in a trial of the OX40 agonist ivuxolimab. The receptors were gathered from an adult with an advanced solid tumor such as melanoma, head and neck, liver or kidney cancer. Both conserved end residues are part of each CDR3. D genes are given only for firm matches. Rows give clone size only sometimes, using once, few, many, or a class for an expanded clone.

CDR3 length: 14; D gene: TRBD1; clone size: .; V gene: TRBV5-1; J gene: TRBJ2-2; CDR3 protein: CASSQTGFTGELFF; CDR3 DNA: TGCGCCAGCAGCCAGACAGGGTTTACCGGGGAGCTGTTTTTT
CDR3 length: 19; D gene: .; clone size: .; V gene: TRBV5-1; J gene: TRBJ2-3; CDR3 protein: CASSLLGLGRTGNKDTQYF; CDR3 DNA: TGCGCCAGCAGCTTGCTGGGTCTAGGGCGGACCGGGAATAAGGATACGCAGTATTTT
CDR3 length: 18; D gene: .; clone size: .; V gene: TRBV23-1; J gene: TRBJ1-3; CDR3 protein: CASSQSRPPGGSGNTIYF; CDR3 DNA: TGCGCCAGCAGTCAATCGCGACCGCCGGGGGGTTCTGGAAACACCATATATTTT
CDR3 length: 14; D gene: TRBD1; clone size: .; V gene: TRBV29-1; J gene: TRBJ1-5; CDR3 protein: CSVGGQGEGQPQHF; CDR3 DNA: TGCAGCGTTGGGGGACAGGGTGAGGGTCAGCCCCAGCATTTT
CDR3 length: 15; D gene: TRBD1; clone size: .; V gene: TRBV5-5; J gene: TRBJ2-2; CDR3 protein: CASRWGQLNTGELFF; CDR3 DNA: TGTGCCAGCAGGTGGGGACAGCTTAACACCGGGGAGCTGTTTTTT
CDR3 length: 15; D gene: .; clone size: .; V gene: TRBV4-1; J gene: TRBJ1-3; CDR3 protein: CASSHLGSSGNTIYF; CDR3 DNA: TGCGCCAGCAGCCACTTGGGATCCTCTGGAAACACCATATATTTT
CDR3 length: 15; D gene: .; clone size: .; V gene: TRBV5-5; J gene: TRBJ2-7; CDR3 protein: CASSLGQSLAYEQYF; CDR3 DNA: TGTGCCAGCAGCTTAGGACAGAGCCTTGCCTACGAGCAGTACTTC
CDR3 length: 13; D gene: .; clone size: .; V gene: TRBV5-4; J gene: TRBJ2-7; CDR3 protein: CASSSNGQYEQYF; CDR3 DNA: TGTGCCAGCAGCTCCAACGGACAGTACGAGCAGTACTTC
CDR3 length: 13; D gene: .; clone size: .; V gene: TRBV21-1; J gene: TRBJ2-1; CDR3 protein: CASNGGSYNEQFF; CDR3 DNA: TGTGCCAGCAATGGAGGGTCCTACAATGAGCAGTTCTTC
CDR3 length: 12; D gene: .; clone size: once; V gene: TRBV28; J gene: TRBJ1-4; CDR3 protein: CASRQANEKLFF; CDR3 DNA: TGTGCCAGTCGACAGGCTAATGAAAAACTGTTTTTT
CDR3 length: 16; D gene: .; clone size: .; V gene: TRBV27; J gene: TRBJ2-2; CDR3 protein: CASSPWGSGVSGELFF; CDR3 DNA: TGTGCCAGCAGTCCATGGGGCTCTGGGGTTTCTGGGGAGCTGTTTTTT
CDR3 length: 15; D gene: .; clone size: .; V gene: TRBV9; J gene: TRBJ1-6; CDR3 protein: CASSVAASSGSPLHF; CDR3 DNA: TGTGCCAGCAGCGTAGCTGCCTCATCGGGTTCACCCCTCCACTTT
CDR3 length: 16; D gene: .; clone size: .; V gene: TRBV15; J gene: TRBJ1-2; CDR3 protein: CATSTGRGAGWNGYTF; CDR3 DNA: TGTGCCACCAGCACCGGGCGAGGGGCAGGGTGGAATGGCTACACCTTC
CDR3 length: 13; D gene: .; clone size: .; V gene: TRBV28; J gene: TRBJ2-1; CDR3 protein: CASTSTIYNEQFF; CDR3 DNA: TGTGCCAGCACCTCCACTATTTACAATGAGCAGTTCTTC
CDR3 length: 12; D gene: .; clone size: once; V gene: TRBV28; J gene: TRBJ1-2; CDR3 protein: CASSPHVDGYTF; CDR3 DNA: TGTGCCAGCAGCCCGCATGTTGATGGCTACACCTTC